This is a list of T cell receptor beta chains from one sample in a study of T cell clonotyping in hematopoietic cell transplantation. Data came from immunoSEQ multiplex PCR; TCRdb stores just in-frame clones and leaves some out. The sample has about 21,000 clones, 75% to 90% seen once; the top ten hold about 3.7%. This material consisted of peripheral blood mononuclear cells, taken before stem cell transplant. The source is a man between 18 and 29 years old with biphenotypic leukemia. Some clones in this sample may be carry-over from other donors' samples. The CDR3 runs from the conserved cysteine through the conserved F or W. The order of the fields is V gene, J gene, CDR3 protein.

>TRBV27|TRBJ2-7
CASSGTSGRAEEQYF
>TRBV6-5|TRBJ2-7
CASSSLGRAPYEQYF
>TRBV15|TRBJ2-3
CATSRGTGVTDTQYF
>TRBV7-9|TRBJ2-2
CASTLSGELFF
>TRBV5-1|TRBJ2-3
CASSLVGSAVGGPTDTQYF
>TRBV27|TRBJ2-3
CASSLLGDTQYF
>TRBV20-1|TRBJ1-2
CSADRGYGYTF
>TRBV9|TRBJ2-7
CASSPTDRSSYEQYF
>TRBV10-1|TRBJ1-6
CASSRGDDSPLHF
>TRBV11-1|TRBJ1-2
CASSPAGDYGYTF
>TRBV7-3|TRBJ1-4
CASSLSPNEKLFF
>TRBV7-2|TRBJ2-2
CASNRRGAAGELFF
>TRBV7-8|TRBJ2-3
CASSLTLPRGEADTQYF
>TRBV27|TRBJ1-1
CASSLVPQANTEAFF
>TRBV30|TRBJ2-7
CAWSGTTVGTGVYEQYF
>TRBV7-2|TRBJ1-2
CASSLSGQSSYGYTF
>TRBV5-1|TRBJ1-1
CASSLGKVGGTEAFF
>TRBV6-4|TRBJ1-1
CASSVTVEAANTEAFF
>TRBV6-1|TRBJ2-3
CASKPGGADTDTQYF
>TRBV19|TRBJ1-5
CASSILVGTYSNQPQHF
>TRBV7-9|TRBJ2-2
CASSLGGLNTGELFF
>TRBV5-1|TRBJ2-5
CAIKIEETQYF
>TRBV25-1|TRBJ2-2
CASSESPITGELFF
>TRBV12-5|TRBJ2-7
CASSGEGTYEQYF
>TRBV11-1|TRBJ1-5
CASSLATEAPQHF
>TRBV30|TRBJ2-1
CAWSTSSAGEQFF
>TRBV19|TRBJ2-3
CATSRGALGWDTQYF
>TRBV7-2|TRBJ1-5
CASSLGGLSNQPQHF
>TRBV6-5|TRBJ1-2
CASSEWESGGYTF
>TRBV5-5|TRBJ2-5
CASSLGTATRETQYF
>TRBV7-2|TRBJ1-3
CARAASGSGNTIYF
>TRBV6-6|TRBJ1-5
CASSNWDRGNQPQHF
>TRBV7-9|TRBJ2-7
CASSPSGAGYEQYF
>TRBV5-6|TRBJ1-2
CASSYAGGQDNYGYTF
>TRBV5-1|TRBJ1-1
CASRDRGLSTEAFF